One sample yielded the 12 T cell receptor beta chains listed below, sequenced in a study of shared clonotypes between healthy human individuals. Method: immunoSEQ multiplex PCR; TCRdb's copy keeps in-frame clones and lacks some. The profile shows roughly 2.5 million clones, about 92% of them singletons. Material for sequencing was naive CD4+ T cells sorted from blood. Subset: CD45RA+ positively selected. These receptors were collected from a man between 18 and 35 years old in good health.

This clone appeared a few times. This rearrangement joins TRBV10-3 to TRBJ1-6; TRBD1 matches 7 bases. In germline, CDR1 is ENHRY, CDR2 SYGVKD. This CDR3 is 13 amino acids long. J gave up 10 bases and V 6 bases, and 6 bases lay outside the gene matches. The CDR3 sequence is CAIRDRMLSPLHF. The CDR3 DNA sequence: TGTGCCATCAGGGACAGGATGTTATCACCCCTCCACTTT.

Of note for this clone: The same CDR3 can be traced to other DNA sequences in this sample. V is TRBV4-3 and J is TRBJ1-1; D remains unclear. The CDR3 spans 12 residues. Germline CDR1 and CDR2: LGHNA and YSLEER. Trimming removed 6 bases from V and 0 bases from J, with 5 bases in between. The CDR3: CASSDMNTEAFF. Here the CDR3 DNA reads TGCGCCAGCAGTGACATGAACACTGAAGCTTTCTTT.

This clone was detected only once. V and J are TRBV6-1 and TRBJ2-7; TRBD2 aligns across 8 bases. Germline CDR1 and CDR2: MNHNS and SASEGT. The CDR3 is 16 amino acids. The V segment lost 4 bases and the J segment 4 bases; nucleotides outside the gene matches: 12. This chain's CDR3 is CASSVSRAGGRYEQYF. CDR3 bases: TGTGCCAGCAGTGTTTCTAGGGCGGGGGGCAGATACGAGCAGTACTTC.

The genes are TRBV18 and TRBJ2-1; D is possibly TRBD1 or TRBD2 (6 bases each). Germline-derived CDR1 and CDR2 are KGHSH and LQKENI. This CDR3 region has 15 residues. V was pared by 6 bases and J by 6 bases, with 18 bases between. CDR3 bases: TGTGCCAGCTCCCGGCGGAGGGGGACGTCCAATGAGCAGTTCTTC. The encoded protein is CASSRRRGTSNEQFF.

V and J are TRBV5-1 and TRBJ2-2; no reliable D call. V was pared by 0 bases and J by 6 bases, with 6 bases between. The CDR3 sequence is 13 residues long. Germline V CDR1 and CDR2: SGHRS, YFSETQ. CDR3 protein: CASSLGQPGELFF. The CDR3, as DNA: TGCGCCAGCAGCTTGGGGCAACCCGGGGAGCTGTTTTTT. Variable domain in full (rest from reference TRBV5-1 and TRBJ2-2): KAGVTQTPRYLIKTRGQQVTLSCSPISGHRSVSWYQQTPGQGLQFLFEYFSETQRNKGNFPGRFSGRQFSNSRSEMNVSTLELGDSALYLCASSLGQPGELFFGEGSRLTVL.

The chain employs TRBV6-6 and TRBJ2-2; D might be TRBD1 or TRBD2, each matching 6 bases. Trimming cost V 7 bases and J 3 bases, with 15 bases left between them. Germline CDR1 MNHNY, CDR2 SVGAGI (reference sequence). The CDR3 consists of 15 residues. CDR3 sequence (DNA): TGTGCCAGCACCTGGCGGGACACCCACACCGGGGAGCTGTTTTTT. Translating it yields CASTWRDTHTGELFF.

CDR3 sequence reads: CATSRDQWEGRNEQFF. The CDR3 DNA is TGTGCCACCAGCAGAGATCAGTGGGAGGGCCGGAATGAGCAGTTCTTC. This chain uses TRBV15 with TRBJ2-1; TRBD2 agrees at 7 bases. CDR3 length: 16 amino acids. V trimming: 0 bases; J trimming: 7 bases; junction bases outside the gene matches: 9. Germline CDR1 reads LNHNV; CDR2 reads YYDKDF (reference sequence).

This chain links TRBV2 with TRBJ2-5; unclear D gene. Germline V lookup: CDR1 SNHLY, CDR2 FYNNEI. The CDR3 is made up of 13 amino acids. V lost 6 bases, J lost 5 bases, and 13 bases lay in between. CDR3 sequence reads: CASSPEMRETQYF. CDR3 nucleotides: TGTGCCAGCAGCCCTGAAATGCGGGAGACCCAGTACTTC.

V gene TRBV27 combines with J gene TRBJ2-1; the match to TRBD2 covers 8 bases. Trimming took 9 bases from V and 7 from J; bases not matched to a gene: 14. The CDR3 totals 15 residues. Germline loops: CDR1 MNHEY, CDR2 SMNVEV (reference sequence). CDR3 in amino acids: CASSLGRLAWNEQFF. CDR3 DNA: TGTGCCAGTTCCCTCGGGAGACTAGCGTGGAATGAGCAGTTCTTC.

The chain employs TRBV18 and TRBJ1-3, with D unclear. This CDR3 is built from 14 residues. Per germline, CDR1 KGHSH and CDR2 LQKENI. V was cut by 3 bases and J by 6 bases, with 12 bases left in between. CDR3 loop: CASSPASSENTIYF. As DNA, the CDR3 is TGTGCCAGCTCACCGGCCTCCTCGGAAAACACCATATATTTT.

This clone was picked up a small number of times. The chain is built from TRBV30 and TRBJ1-5, with TRBD1 matching 8 bases. The CDR3 covers 12 residues. The germline gives CDR1 GTSNPN, CDR2 SVGIG (reference sequence). The J segment lost 4 bases and the V segment lost 6 bases, leaving 2 bases of the junction unmatched. In DNA, the CDR3 is TGTGCCTGCAGGGACAGGAATCAGCCCCAGCATTTT. Translation: CACRDRNQPQHF. Full variable domain (missing parts from reference TRBV30 and TRBJ1-5): SQTIHQWPATLVQPVGSPLSLECTVEGTSNPNLYWYRQAAGRGLQLLFYSVGIGQISSEVPQNLSASRPQDRQFILSSKKLLLSDSGFYLCACRDRNQPQHFGDGTRLSIL.

In its sample, this clone was seen once. The J gene is TRBJ2-2, the V gene TRBV5-1; 9 nucleotides align to TRBD1. The CDR3 spans 14 residues. Germline CDR1 reads SGHRS; CDR2 reads YFSETQ. The junction had 2 bases not matched to a gene; V was cut back by 4 bases and J by 4 bases. The CDR3 is CASSGQGTTGELFF. Written as DNA, the CDR3 is TGCGCCAGCAGCGGACAGGGGACCACCGGGGAGCTGTTTTTT.